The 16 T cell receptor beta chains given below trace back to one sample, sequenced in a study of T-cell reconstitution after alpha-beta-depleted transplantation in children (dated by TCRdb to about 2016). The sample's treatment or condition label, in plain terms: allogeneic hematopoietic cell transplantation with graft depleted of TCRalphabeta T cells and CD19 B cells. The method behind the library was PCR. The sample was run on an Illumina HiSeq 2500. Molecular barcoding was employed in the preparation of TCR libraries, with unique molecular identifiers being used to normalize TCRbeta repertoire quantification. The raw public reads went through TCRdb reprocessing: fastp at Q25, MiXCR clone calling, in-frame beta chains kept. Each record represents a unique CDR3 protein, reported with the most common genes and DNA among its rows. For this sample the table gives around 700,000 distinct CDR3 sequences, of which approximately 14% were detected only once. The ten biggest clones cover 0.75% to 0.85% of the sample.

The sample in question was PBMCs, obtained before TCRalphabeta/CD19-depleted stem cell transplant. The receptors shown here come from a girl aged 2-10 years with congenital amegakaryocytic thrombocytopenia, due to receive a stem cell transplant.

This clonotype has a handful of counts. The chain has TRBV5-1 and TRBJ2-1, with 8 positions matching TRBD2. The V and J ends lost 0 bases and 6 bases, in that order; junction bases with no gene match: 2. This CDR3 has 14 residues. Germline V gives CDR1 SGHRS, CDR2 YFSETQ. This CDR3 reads CASSLVGTSNEQFF. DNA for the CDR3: TGCGCCAGCAGCTTGGTAGGGACTAGCAATGAGCAGTTCTTC.

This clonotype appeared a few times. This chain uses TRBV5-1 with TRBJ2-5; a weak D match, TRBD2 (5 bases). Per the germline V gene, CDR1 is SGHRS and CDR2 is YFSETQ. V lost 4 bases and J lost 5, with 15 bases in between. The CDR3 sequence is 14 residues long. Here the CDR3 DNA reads TGCGCCAGCAGCCCGCAGGAGGTTCGGGAGACCCAGTACTTC. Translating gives CASSPQEVRETQYF.

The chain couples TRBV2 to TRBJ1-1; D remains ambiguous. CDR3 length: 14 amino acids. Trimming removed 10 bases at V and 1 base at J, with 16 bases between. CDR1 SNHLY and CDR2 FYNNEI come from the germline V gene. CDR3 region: CATLGRARNTEAFF. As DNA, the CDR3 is TGTGCCACCCTGGGGAGGGCGAGGAACACTGAAGCTTTCTTT.

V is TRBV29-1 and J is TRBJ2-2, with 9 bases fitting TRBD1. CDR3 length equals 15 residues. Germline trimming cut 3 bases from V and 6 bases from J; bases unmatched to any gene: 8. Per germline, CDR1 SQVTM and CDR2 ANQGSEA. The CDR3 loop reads CSVDLGTGLPGELFF. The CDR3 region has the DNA TGCAGCGTTGATTTGGGGACAGGGCTCCCCGGGGAGCTGTTTTTT.

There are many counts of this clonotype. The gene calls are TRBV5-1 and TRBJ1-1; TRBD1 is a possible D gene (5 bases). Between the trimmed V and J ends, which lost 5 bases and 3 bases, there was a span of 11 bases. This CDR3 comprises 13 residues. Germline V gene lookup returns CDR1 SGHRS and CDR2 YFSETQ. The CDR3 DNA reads TGCGCCAGCAGAAGCTCGGGGGACACTGAAGCTTTCTTT. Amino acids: CASRSSGDTEAFF.

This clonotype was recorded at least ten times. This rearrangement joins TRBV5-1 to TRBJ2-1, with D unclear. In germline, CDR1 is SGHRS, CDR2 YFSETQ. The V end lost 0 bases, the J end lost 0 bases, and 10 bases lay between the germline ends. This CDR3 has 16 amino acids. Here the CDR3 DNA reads TGCGCCAGCAGCTTGGTATACCCAAGCTCCTACAATGAGCAGTTCTTC. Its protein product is CASSLVYPSSYNEQFF. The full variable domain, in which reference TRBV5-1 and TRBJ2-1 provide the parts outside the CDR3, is KAGVTQTPRYLIKTRGQQVTLSCSPISGHRSVSWYQQTPGQGLQFLFEYFSETQRNKGNFPGRFSGRQFSNSRSEMNVSTLELGDSALYLCASSLVYPSSYNEQFFGPGTRLTVL.

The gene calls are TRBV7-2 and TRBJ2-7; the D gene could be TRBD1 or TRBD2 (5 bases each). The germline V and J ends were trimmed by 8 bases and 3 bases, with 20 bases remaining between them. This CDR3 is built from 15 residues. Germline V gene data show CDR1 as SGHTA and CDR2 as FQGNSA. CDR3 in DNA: TGTGCCAGCCGAGCTAGGGACCAAGCTTACTACGAGCAGTACTTC. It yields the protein CASRARDQAYYEQYF.

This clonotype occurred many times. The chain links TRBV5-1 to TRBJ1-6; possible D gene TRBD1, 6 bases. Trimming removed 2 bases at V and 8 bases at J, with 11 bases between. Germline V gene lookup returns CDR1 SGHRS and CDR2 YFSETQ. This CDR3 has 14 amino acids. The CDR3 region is CASSLTGTDSPLHF. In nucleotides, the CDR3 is TGCGCCAGCAGCTTAACAGGGACGGATTCACCCCTCCACTTT.

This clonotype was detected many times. CDR3 protein: CASGSSSGANVLTF. CDR3 sequence (DNA): TGTGCCAGCGGAAGTAGCTCTGGGGCCAACGTCCTGACTTTC. The chain uses TRBV25-1 and TRBJ2-6; no firm D call. V was trimmed by 8 bases and J by 0 bases, leaving 8 bases between them. The CDR3 sequence is 14 residues long. Germline values: CDR1 MGHDK, CDR2 SYGVNS.

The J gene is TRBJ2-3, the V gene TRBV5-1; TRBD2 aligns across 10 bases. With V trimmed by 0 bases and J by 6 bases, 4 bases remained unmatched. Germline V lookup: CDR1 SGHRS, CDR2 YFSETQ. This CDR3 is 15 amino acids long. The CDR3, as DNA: TGCGCCAGCAGCTTGGCTACTAGCGGGACCGATACGCAGTATTTT. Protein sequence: CASSLATSGTDTQYF.

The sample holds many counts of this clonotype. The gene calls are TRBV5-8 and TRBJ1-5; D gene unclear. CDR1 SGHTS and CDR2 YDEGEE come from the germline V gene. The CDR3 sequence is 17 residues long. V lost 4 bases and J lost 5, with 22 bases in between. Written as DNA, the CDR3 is TGTGCCAGCAGCAGAGTCAAGGGTATTAAGACCCATCAGCCCCAGCATTTT. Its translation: CASSRVKGIKTHQPQHF.

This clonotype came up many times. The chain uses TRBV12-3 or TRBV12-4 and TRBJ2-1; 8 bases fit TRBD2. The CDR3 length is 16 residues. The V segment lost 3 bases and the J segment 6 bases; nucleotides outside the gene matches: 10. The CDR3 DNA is TGTGCCAGCAGTTTCCCCAAGAGCGGGAGTCTCAATGAGCAGTTCTTC. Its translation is CASSFPKSGSLNEQFF.

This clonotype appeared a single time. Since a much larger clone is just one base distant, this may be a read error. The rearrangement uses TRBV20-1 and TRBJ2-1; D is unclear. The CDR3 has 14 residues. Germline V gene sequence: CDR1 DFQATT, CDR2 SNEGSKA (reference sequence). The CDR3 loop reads CRARDADAANEQFF. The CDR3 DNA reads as TGCAGAGCTAGAGATGCGGACGCGGCCAATGAGCAGTTCTTC.

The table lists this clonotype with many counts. The CDR3 is CASSLDNTRSSPLHF. The CDR3 DNA is TGCGCCAGCAGCTTGGACAACACACGGAGCTCACCCCTCCACTTT. The V and J genes are TRBV5-1 and TRBJ1-6; D gene unclear. The V and J ends lost 0 bases and 10 bases respectively, with 14 bases between them. This CDR3 is built from 15 residues. Germline values: CDR1 SGHRS, CDR2 YFSETQ.

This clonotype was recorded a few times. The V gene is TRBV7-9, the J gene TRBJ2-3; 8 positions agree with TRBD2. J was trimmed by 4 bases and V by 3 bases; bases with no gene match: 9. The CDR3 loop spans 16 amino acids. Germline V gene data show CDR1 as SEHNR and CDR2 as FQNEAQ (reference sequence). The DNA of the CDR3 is TGTGCCAGCAGCTTCACAGAAGCGGGAGTAGCAGATACGCAGTATTTT. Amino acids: CASSFTEAGVADTQYF.

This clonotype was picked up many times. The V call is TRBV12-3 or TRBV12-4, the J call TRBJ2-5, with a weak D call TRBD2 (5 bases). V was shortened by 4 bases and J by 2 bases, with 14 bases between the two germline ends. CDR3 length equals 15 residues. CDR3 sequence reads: CASSSMSGVQETQYF. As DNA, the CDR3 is TGTGCCAGCAGTTCTATGAGCGGAGTACAAGAGACCCAGTACTTC.